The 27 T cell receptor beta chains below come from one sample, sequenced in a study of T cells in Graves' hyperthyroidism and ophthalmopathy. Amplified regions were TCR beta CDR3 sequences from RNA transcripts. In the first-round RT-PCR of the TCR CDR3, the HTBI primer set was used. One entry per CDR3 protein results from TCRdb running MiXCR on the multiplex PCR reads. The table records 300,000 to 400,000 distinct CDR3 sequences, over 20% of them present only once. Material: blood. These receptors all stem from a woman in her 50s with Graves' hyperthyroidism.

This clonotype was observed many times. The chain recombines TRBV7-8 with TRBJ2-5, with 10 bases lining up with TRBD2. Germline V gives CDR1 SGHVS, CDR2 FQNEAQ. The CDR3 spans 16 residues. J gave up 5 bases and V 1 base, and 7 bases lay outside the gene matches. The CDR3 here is CASSLVPSGRSETQYF. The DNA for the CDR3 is TGTGCCAGCAGCTTAGTCCCTAGCGGGAGAAGTGAGACCCAGTACTTC.

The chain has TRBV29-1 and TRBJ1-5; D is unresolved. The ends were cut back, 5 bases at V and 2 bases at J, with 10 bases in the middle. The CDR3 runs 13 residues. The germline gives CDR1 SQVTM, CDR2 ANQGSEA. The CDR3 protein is CSVMPGGNQPQHF. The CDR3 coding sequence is TGCAGCGTTATGCCCGGGGGCAATCAGCCCCAGCATTTT.

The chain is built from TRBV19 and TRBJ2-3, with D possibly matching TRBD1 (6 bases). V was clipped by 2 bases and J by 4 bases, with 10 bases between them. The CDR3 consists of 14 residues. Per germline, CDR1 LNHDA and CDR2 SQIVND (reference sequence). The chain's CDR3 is CASSIQGGADTQYF. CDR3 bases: TGTGCCAGTAGTATACAAGGGGGTGCAGATACGCAGTATTTT.

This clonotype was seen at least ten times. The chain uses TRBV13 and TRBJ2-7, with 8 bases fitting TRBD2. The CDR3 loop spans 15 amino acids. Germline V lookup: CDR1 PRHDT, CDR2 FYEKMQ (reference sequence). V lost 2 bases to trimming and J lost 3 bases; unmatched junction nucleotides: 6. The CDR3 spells CASSLWKRGRYEQYF. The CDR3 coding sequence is TGTGCCAGCAGCTTATGGAAGCGGGGGCGCTACGAGCAGTACTTC.

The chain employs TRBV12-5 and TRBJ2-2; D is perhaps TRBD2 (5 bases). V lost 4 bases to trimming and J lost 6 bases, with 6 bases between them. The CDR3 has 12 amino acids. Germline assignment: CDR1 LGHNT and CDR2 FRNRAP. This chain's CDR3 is CASGYGAGELFF. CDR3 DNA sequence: TGTGCTAGTGGTTACGGGGCCGGGGAGCTGTTTTTT.

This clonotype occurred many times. CDR3 sequence: CASSPRGSGYTDTQYF. DNA for the CDR3: TGTGCCAGCAGCCCCCGGGGTAGCGGGTACACAGATACGCAGTATTTT. This rearrangement joins TRBV9 to TRBJ2-3; TRBD2 matches 7 bases. V lost 4 bases and J lost 2; bases outside the gene matches: 10. The CDR3 has 16 residues. Germline V gene data show CDR1 as SGDLS and CDR2 as YYNGEE.

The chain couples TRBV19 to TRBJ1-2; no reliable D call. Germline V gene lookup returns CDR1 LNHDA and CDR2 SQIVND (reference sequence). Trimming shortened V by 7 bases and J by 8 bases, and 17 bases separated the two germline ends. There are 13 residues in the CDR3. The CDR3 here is CASKRVLMEGYTF. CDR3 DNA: TGTGCCAGTAAAAGAGTCCTCATGGAGGGCTACACCTTC.

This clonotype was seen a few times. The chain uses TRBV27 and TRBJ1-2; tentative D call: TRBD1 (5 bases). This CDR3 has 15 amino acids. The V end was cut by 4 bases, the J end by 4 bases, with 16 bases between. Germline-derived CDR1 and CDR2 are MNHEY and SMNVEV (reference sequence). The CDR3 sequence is CASSSTLFDSYGYTF. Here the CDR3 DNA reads TGTGCCAGCAGTTCCACCCTTTTTGACAGCTATGGCTACACCTTC.

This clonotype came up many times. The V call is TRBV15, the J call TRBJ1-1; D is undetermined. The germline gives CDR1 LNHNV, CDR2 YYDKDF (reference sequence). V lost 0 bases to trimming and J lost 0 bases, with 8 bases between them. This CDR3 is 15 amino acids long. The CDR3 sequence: CATSRDPIMNTEAFF. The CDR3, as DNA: TGTGCCACCAGCAGAGATCCCATAATGAACACTGAAGCTTTCTTT.

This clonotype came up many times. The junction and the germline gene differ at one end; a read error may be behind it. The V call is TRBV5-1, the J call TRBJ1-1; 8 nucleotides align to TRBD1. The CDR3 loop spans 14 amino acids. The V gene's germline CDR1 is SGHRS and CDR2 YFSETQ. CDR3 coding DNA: TGCGCCAGCAGCTTGCGACAGGGGAACGCTGAAGCTTTCTTT. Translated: CASSLRQGNAEAFF.

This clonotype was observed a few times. CDR3 amino acids: CASSTPGQGLYEQYF. The CDR3 bases are TGTGCCAGTAGTACCCCGGGACAGGGGCTCTACGAGCAGTACTTC. The gene calls are TRBV19 and TRBJ2-7, with TRBD1 matching 10 bases. The CDR3 consists of 15 residues. Germline V gene data show CDR1 as LNHDA and CDR2 as SQIVND (reference sequence). J gave up 3 bases and V 4 bases, and 6 bases lay outside the gene matches. Supplemented by reference TRBV19 and TRBJ2-7, the full variable domain reads DGGITQSPKYLFRKEGQNVTLSCEQNLNHDAMYWYRQDPGQGLRLIYYSQIVNDFQKGDIAEGYSVSREKKESFPLTVTSAQKNPTAFYLCASSTPGQGLYEQYFGPGTRLTVT.

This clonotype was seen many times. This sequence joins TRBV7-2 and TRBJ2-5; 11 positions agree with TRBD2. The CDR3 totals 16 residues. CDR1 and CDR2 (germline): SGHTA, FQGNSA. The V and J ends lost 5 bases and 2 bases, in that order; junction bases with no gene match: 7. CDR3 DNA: TGTGCCAGCAGCCTAAGCCTAGCGGGGGGACAAGAGACCCAGTACTTC. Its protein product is CASSLSLAGGQETQYF.

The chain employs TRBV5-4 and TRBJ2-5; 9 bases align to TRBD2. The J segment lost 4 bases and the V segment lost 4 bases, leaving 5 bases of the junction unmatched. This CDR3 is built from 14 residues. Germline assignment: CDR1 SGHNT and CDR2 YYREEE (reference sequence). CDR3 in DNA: TGTGCCAGCAGCCGCGGGGGGGCGGGAGAGACCCAGTACTTC. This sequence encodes CASSRGGAGETQYF.

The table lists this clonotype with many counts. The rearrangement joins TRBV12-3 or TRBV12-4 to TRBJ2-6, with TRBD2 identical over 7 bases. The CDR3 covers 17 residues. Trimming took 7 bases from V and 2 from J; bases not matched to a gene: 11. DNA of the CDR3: TGTGCCAGCACCCTGGGGGGGGGAGTGGCTGGGGCCAACGTCCTGACTTTC. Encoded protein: CASTLGGGVAGANVLTF.

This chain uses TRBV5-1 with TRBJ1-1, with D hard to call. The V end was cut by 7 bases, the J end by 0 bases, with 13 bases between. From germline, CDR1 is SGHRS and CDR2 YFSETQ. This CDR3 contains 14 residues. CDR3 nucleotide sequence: TGCGCCAGCCGCAGAGATCAGATGAACACTGAAGCTTTCTTT. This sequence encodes CASRRDQMNTEAFF. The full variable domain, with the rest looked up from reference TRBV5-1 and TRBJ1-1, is KAGVTQTPRYLIKTRGQQVTLSCSPISGHRSVSWYQQTPGQGLQFLFEYFSETQRNKGNFPGRFSGRQFSNSRSEMNVSTLELGDSALYLCASRRDQMNTEAFFGQGTRLTVV.

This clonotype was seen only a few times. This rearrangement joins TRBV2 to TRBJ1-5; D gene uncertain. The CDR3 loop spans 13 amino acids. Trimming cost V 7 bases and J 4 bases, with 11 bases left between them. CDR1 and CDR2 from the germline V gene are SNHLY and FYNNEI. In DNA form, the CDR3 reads TGTGCCAGCAAACGGCAGCCTAATCAGCCCCAGCATTTT. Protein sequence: CASKRQPNQPQHF.

In nucleotides, the CDR3 is TGCAGTGCCGGCGAGCCAGCGGGAGGGACCTACGAGCAGTACTTC. Encoded protein: CSAGEPAGGTYEQYF. The chain is built from TRBV20-1 and TRBJ2-7; 10 bases agree with TRBD2. CDR1 and CDR2 (germline): DFQATT, SNEGSKA (reference sequence). With V trimmed by 6 bases and J by 2 bases, 10 bases remained unmatched. The CDR3 covers 15 residues.

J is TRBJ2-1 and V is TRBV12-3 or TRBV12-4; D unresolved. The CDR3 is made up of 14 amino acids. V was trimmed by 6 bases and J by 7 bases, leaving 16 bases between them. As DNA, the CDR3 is TGTGCCAGCAGCTTAAATTCGCTGGGGAATGAGCAGTTCTTC. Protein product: CASSLNSLGNEQFF.

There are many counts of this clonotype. Here the CDR3 DNA reads TGTGCCAGCAGCCGCCCCGGGGTAGATACGCAGTATTTT. As protein: CASSRPGVDTQYF. V gene TRBV7-2 combines with J gene TRBJ2-3, with a weak D call TRBD2 (5 bases). CDR3 size: 13 residues. CDR1 is SGHTA, CDR2 FQGNSA, per germline. Trimming removed 5 bases at V and 5 bases at J, with 11 bases between.

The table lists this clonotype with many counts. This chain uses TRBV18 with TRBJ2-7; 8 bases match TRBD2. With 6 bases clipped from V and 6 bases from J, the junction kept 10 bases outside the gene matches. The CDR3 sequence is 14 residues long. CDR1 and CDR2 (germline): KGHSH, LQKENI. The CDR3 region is CASSVIAGLLEQYF. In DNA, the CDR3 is TGTGCCAGCTCTGTTATAGCGGGACTTCTCGAGCAGTACTTC.

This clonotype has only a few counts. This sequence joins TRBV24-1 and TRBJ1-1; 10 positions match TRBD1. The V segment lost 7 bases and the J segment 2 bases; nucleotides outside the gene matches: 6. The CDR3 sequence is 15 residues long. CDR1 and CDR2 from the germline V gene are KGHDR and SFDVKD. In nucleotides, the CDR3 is TGTGCCACCAGACACGGGACAGGGGCCAACACTGAAGCTTTCTTT. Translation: CATRHGTGANTEAFF.

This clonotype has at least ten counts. The CDR3 bases are TGTGCCAGCAGTGTGTCAGGGGGCAATGAGCAGTTCTTC. Translating gives CASSVSGGNEQFF. The chain has TRBV6-1 and TRBJ2-1; 7 bases agree with TRBD1. V shed 4 bases, J shed 6 bases, and the junction held 3 bases outside the gene matches. The CDR3 extends over 13 amino acids. The V gene's germline CDR1 is MNHNS and CDR2 SASEGT.

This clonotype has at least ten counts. Written as DNA, the CDR3 is TGTGCCAGCAGCTTGAGTTCGGGATTTCGCACAGATACGCAGTATTTT. This translates into CASSLSSGFRTDTQYF. J is TRBJ2-3 and V is TRBV5-5, with TRBD2 as a possible D gene (5 bases). The CDR3 is 16 residues long. Germline V gives CDR1 SGHKS, CDR2 YYEKEE (reference sequence). V was pared by 1 base and J by 1 base, with 13 bases between.

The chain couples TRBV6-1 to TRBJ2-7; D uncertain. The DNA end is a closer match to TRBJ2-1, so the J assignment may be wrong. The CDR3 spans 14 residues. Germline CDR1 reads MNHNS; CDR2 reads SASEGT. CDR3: CASRTGPPSYEQFF. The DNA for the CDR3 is TGTGCCAGCAGAACGGGTCCACCTTCCTACGAGCAGTTCTTC.

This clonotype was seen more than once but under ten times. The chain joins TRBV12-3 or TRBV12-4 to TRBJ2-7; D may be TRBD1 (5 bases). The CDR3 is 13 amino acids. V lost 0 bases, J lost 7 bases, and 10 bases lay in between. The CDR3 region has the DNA TGTGCCAGCAGTTTAGCTGCCTCAGGGGAGCAGTACTTC. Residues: CASSLAASGEQYF.

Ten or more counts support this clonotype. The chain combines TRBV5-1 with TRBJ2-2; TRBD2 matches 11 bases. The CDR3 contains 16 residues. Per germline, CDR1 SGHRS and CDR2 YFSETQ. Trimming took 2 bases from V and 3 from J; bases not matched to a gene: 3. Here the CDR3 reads CASSLGTSGYTGELFF. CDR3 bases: TGCGCCAGCAGCTTAGGGACTAGCGGATACACCGGGGAGCTGTTTTTT. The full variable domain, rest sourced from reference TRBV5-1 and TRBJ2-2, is KAGVTQTPRYLIKTRGQQVTLSCSPISGHRSVSWYQQTPGQGLQFLFEYFSETQRNKGNFPGRFSGRQFSNSRSEMNVSTLELGDSALYLCASSLGTSGYTGELFFGEGSRLTVL.

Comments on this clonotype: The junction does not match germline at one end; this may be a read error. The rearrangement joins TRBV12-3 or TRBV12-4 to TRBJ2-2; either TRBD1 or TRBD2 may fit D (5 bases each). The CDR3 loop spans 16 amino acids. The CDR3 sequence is CASSYTGTAKTGELFF. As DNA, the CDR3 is TGTGCCAGCAGTTACACCGGGACCGCGAAGACCGGGGAGCTGTTTTTT.